This entry describes one TCR beta chain. Antigen unknown. A junction end diverges from the germline sequence, so it may reflect a read error. This record belongs to a study of T cells in Graves' hyperthyroidism and ophthalmopathy. The source material, RNA transcripts, was used to amplify TCR beta CDR3 regions. HTBI primers were employed in a first-round RT-PCR of the TCR CDR3. MiXCR was run by TCRdb on the multiplex PCR reads, yielding one entry per CDR3 protein. The sample includes some 24,000 distinct CDR3 sequences, approximately 54% seen only once; the top ten take less than 30%. Patients aged 18 to 65 had newly diagnosed hyperthyroidism of under 2 months' duration. Those patients with uncontrolled infection, other autoimmune disease, pregnancy or lactation were excluded. Diagnosing involved the use of clinical symptoms, serum thyroxine and TRAb, thyroid ultrasound and orbital computed tomography.

General study results and limits: Most thyroid-expanded clonotypes above 0.001 were also found in blood.

This CDR3 comprises 13 residues. The germline V gene has CDR1 MRHNA and CDR2 SNTAGT. The sample comprised blood. This sequence originates from a woman aged 40-49 years with Graves' hyperthyroidism that later progressed to Graves' ophthalmopathy. The chain links TRBV6-4 to TRBJ2-2, with 7 nucleotides matching TRBD1. The CDR3, as DNA: TGTGCCAGCAGGACAGGGAACACCAGGGAGCTGCTTTTT. Protein: CASRTGNTRELLF.